This TCR beta chain was recovered during a study of blood T cell repertoires in COVID-19. Study-level information: Samples of COVID-19 (acute and convalescent) were obtained from the United States, Italy and Spain. The cDNA or gDNA used as material had been derived from T cells, B-cell-depleted T cells, or PBMCs.

This CDR3 region has 15 residues. Trimming removed 1 base from V and 10 bases from J; junction bases left unmatched: 12. Per germline, CDR1 MGHRA and CDR2 YSYEKL. This clone was picked up a small number of times. Libraries were prepared by immunoSEQ multiplex PCR; TCRdb keeps only in-frame clonotypes and omits some of them. The data hold around 65,000 clones, with about 81% observed a single time. This TCR was sampled from a human donor in a cohort sampled during active COVID-19. Sequencing used peripheral blood. This chain connects TRBV4-1 to TRBJ1-1, with 7 bases lining up with TRBD1. DNA of the CDR3: TGCGCCAGCAGCCAAGGATGGGAGGAGGGGGCAAGAGCTTTCTTT. It is translated as CASSQGWEEGARAFF.